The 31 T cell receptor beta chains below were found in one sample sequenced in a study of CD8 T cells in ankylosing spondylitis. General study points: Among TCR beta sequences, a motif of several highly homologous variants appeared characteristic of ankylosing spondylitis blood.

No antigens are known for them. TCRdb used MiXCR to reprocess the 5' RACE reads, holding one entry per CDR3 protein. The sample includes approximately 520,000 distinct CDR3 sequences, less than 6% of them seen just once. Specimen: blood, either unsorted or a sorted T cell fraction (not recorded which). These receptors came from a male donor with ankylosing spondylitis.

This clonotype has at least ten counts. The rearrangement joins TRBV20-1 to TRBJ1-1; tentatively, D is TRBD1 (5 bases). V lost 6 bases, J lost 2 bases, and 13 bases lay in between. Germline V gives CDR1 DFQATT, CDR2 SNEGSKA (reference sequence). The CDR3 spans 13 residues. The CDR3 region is CSAAPDSNTEAFF. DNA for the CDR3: TGCAGTGCCGCCCCTGACAGTAACACTGAAGCTTTCTTT.

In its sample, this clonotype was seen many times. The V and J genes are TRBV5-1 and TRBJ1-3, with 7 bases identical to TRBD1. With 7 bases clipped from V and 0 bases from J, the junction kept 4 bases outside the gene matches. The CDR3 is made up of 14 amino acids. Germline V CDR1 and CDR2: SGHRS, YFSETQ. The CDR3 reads CASAGTDSGNTIYF. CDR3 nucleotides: TGCGCCAGCGCAGGGACAGACTCTGGAAACACCATATATTTT.

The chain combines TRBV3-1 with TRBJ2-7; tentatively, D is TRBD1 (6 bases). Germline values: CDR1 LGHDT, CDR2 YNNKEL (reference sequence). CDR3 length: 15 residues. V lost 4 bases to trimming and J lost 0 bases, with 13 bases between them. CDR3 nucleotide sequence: TGTGCCAGCAGCCTAAACACAGGGCTCTCCTACGAGCAGTACTTC. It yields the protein CASSLNTGLSYEQYF.

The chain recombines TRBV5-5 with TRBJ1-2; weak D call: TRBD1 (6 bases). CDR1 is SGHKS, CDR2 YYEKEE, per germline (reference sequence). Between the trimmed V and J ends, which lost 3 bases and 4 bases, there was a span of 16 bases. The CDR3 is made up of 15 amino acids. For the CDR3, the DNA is TGTGCCAGCAGCTGGGATTACAGGGCTATCTATGGCTACACCTTC. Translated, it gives CASSWDYRAIYGYTF.

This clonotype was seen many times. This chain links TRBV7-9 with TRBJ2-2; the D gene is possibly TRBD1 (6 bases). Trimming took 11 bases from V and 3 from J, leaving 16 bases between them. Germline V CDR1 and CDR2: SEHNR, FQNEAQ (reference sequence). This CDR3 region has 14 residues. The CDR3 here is CAYSDSPYTGELFF. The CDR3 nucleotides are TGTGCCTACTCGGACAGCCCCTACACCGGGGAGCTGTTTTTT. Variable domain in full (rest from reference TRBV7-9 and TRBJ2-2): DTGVSQNPRHKITKRGQNVTFRCDPISEHNRLYWYRQTLGQGPEFLTYFQNEAQLEKSRLLSDRFSAERPKGSFSTLEIQRTEQGDSAMYLCAYSDSPYTGELFFGEGSRLTVL.

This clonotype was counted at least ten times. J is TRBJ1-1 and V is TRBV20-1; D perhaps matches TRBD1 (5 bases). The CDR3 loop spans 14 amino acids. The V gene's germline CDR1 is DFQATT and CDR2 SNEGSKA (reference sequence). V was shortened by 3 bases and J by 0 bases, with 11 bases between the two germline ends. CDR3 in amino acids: CSASRARMNTEAFF. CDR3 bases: TGCAGTGCTAGCAGGGCGAGGATGAACACTGAAGCTTTCTTT.

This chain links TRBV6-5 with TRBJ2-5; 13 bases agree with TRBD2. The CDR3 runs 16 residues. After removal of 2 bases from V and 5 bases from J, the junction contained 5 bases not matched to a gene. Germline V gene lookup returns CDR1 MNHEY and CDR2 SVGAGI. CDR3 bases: TGTGCCAGCAGTTACGGACTAGCGGGAGCAGGGGAGACCCAGTACTTC. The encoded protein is CASSYGLAGAGETQYF.

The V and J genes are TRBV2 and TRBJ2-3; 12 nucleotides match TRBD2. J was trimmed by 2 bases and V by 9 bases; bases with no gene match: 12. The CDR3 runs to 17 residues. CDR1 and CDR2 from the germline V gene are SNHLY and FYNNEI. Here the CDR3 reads CASSLAGGRPNTDTQYF. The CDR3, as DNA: TGTGCCAGTTCGCTAGCGGGGGGGCGTCCCAACACAGATACGCAGTATTTT.

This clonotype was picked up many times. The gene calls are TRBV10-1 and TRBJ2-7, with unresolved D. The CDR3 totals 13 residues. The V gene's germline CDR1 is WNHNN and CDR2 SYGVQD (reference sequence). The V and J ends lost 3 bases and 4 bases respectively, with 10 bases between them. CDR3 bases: TGCGCCAGCAGTGACGCCGACTCATACGAGCAGTACTTC. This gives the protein CASSDADSYEQYF.

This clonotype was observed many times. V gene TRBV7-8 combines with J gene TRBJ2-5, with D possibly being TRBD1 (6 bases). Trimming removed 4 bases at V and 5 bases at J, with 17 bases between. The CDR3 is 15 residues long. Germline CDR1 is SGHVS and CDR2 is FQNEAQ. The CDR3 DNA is TGTGCCAGCAGCTCGTACAGGGTGAATAAGGAGACCCAGTACTTC. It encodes CASSSYRVNKETQYF. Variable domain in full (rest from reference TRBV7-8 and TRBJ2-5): GAGVSQSPRYKVAKRGQDVALRCDPISGHVSLFWYQQALGQGPEFLTYFQNEAQLDKSGLPSDRFFAERPEGSVSTLKIQRTQQEDSAVYLCASSSYRVNKETQYFGPGTRLLVL.

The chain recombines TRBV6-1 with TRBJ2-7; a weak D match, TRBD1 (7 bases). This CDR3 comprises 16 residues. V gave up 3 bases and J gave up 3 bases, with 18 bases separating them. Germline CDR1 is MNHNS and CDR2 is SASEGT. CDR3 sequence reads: CASSDEGGQKYYEQYF. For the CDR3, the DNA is TGTGCCAGCAGTGACGAGGGGGGACAGAAGTACTACGAGCAGTACTTC.

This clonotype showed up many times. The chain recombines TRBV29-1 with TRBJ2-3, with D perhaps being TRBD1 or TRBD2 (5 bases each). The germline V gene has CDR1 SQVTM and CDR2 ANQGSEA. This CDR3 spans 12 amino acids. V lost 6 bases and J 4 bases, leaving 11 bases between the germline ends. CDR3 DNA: TGCAGCGTCCCGGGGCAGGCAGATACGCAGTATTTT. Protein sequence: CSVPGQADTQYF.

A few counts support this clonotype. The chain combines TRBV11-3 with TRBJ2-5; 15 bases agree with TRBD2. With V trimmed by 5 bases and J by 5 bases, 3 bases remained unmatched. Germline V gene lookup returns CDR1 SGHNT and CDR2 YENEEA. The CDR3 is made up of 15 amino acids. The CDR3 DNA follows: TGTGCCAGCAGCGGAGGACTAGCGGGAGGGGAGACCCAGTACTTC. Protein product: CASSGGLAGGETQYF.

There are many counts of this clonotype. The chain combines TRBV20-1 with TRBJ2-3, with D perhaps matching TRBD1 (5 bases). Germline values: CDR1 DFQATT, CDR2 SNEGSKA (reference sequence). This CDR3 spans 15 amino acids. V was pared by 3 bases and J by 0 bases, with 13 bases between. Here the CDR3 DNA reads TGCAGTGCTAGCCCATCTGACAGTAGCACAGATACGCAGTATTTT. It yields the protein CSASPSDSSTDTQYF.

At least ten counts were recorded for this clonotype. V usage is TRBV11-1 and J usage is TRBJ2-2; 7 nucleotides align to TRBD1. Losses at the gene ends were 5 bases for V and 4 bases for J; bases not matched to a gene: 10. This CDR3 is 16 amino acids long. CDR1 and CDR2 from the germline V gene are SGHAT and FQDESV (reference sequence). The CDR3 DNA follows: TGTGCCAGCAGCCAGCCGACAGGGATCATCACCGGGGAGCTGTTTTTT. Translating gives CASSQPTGIITGELFF.

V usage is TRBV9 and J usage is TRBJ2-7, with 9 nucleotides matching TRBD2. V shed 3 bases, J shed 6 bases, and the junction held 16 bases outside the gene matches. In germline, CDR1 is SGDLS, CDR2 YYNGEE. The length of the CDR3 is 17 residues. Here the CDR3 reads CASSASGRITKTSEQYF. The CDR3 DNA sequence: TGTGCCAGCAGCGCCAGCGGGAGGATAACTAAGACCTCCGAGCAGTACTTC.

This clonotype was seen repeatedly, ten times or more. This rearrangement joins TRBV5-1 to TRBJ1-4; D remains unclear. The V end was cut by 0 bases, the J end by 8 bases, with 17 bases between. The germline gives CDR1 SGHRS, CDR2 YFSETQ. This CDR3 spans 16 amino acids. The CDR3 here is CASSLGFWSPREKLFF. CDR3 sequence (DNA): TGCGCCAGCAGCTTGGGATTTTGGTCCCCACGAGAAAAACTGTTTTTT.

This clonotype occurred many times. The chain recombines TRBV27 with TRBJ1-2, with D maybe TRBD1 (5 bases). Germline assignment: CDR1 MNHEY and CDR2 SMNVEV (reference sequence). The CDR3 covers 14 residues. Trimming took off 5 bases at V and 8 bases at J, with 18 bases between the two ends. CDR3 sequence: CASSLTGSGIGYTF. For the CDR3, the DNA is TGTGCCAGCAGTCTCACAGGCTCAGGGATAGGCTACACCTTC.

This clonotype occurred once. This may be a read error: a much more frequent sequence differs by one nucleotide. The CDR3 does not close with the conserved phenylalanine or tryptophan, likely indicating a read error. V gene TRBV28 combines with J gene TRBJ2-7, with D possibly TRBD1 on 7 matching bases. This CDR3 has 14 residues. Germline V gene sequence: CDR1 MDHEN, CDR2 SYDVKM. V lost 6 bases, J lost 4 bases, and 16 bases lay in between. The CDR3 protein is CASSRAPGGYEQYY. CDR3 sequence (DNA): TGTGCCAGCAGCAGAGCGCCAGGGGGGTACGAGCAGTACTAC.

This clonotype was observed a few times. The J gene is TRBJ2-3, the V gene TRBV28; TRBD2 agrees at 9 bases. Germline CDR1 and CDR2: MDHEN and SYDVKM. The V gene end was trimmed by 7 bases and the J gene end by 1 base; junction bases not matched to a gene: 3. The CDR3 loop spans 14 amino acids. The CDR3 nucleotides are TGTGCCAGCACTGGCGGGGGGGGCACAGATACGCAGTATTTT. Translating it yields CASTGGGGTDTQYF.

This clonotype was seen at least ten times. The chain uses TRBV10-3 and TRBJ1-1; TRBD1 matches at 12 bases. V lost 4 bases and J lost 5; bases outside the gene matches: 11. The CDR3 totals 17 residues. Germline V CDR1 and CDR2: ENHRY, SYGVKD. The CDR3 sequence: CAISGPGQGALGTEAFF. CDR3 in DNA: TGTGCCATCAGTGGACCGGGACAGGGGGCCTTGGGGACTGAAGCTTTCTTT.

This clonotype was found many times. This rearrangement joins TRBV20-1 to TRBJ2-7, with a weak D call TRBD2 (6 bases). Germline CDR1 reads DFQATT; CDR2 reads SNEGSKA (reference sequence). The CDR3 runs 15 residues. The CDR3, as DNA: TGCAGGGAGCAAAAGGGACTTTTCCCCCTCCACGAGCAGTACTTC. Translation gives CREQKGLFPLHEQYF.

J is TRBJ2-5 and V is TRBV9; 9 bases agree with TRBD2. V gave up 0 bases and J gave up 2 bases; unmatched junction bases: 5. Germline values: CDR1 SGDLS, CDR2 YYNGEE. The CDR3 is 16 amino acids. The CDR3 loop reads CASSVVAGGRQETQYF. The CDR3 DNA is TGTGCCAGCAGCGTAGTGGCGGGGGGGCGGCAAGAGACCCAGTACTTC.

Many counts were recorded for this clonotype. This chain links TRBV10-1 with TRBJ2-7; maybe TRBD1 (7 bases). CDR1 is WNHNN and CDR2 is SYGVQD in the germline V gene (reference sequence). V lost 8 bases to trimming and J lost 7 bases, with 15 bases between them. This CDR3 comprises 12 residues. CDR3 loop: CASGNPGGEQYF. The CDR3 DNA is TGCGCCAGCGGGAACCCAGGGGGGGAGCAGTACTTC.

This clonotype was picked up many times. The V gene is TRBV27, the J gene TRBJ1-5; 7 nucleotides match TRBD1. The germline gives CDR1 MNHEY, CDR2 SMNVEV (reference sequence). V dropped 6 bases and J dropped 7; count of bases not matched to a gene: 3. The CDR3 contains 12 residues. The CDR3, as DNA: TGTGCCAGCAGCTCACAGGGGCAGCCCCAGCATTTT. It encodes CASSSQGQPQHF.

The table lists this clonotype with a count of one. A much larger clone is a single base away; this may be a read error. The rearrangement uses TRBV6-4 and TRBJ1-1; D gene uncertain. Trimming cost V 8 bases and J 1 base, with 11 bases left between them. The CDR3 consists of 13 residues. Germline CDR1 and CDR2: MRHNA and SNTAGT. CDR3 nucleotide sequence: TGTGCCAGCGCCAAACTGGGGAACACTGAAGCTTTCTTT. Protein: CASAKLGNTEAFF.

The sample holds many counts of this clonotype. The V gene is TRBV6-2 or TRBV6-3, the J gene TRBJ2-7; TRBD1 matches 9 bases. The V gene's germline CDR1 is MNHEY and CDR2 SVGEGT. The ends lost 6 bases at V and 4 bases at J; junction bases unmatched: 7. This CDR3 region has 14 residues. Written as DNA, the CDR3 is TGTGCCAGCAGGACGACAGGGGGAGGATACGAGCAGTACTTC. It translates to CASRTTGGGYEQYF.

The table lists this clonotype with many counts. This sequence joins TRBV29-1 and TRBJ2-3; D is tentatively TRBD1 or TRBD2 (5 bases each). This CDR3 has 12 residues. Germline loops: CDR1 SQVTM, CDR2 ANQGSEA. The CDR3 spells CAGSPGTDTQYF. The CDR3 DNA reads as TGCGCGGGCAGTCCAGGGACAGATACGCAGTATTTT.

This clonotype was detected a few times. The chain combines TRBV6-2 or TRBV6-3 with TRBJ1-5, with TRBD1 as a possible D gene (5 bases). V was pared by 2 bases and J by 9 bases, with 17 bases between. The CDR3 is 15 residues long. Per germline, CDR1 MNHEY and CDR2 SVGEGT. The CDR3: CASSYPGQGRRPQHF. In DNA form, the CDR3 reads TGTGCCAGCAGTTACCCAGGTCAGGGAAGAAGGCCCCAGCATTTT.

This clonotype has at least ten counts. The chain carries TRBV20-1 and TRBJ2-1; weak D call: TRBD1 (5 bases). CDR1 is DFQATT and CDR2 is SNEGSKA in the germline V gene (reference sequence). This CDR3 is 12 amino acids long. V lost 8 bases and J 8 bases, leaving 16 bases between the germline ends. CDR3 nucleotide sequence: TGCAGTTTCCGCAGGGTGGCCGATGAGCAGTTCTTC. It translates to CSFRRVADEQFF.

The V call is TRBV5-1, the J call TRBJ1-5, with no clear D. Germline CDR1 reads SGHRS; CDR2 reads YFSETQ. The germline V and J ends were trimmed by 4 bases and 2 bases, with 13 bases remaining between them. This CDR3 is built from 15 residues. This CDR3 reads CASSPEGLGNQPQHF. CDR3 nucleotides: TGCGCCAGCAGCCCGGAGGGTCTCGGCAATCAGCCCCAGCATTTT.